The next 30 T cell receptor beta chains were all read from a single sample in a study of OX40 agonist ivuxolimab in advanced cancers. Clones were read by immunoSEQ multiplex PCR, and TCRdb kept only the in-frame ones, dropping some. The sample carries some 87,000 clones, around 94% recorded once. The sample in question was CD4+ or CD8+ T cells sorted from blood, obtained in a trial of the OX40 agonist ivuxolimab. All receptors come from an adult with an advanced solid tumor such as melanoma, head and neck, liver or kidney cancer.

The CDR3 region has the DNA TGTGCCAGCAGTCTGACAGATTACAATGAGCAGTTCTTC. Residues: CASSLTDYNEQFF. The chain combines TRBV6-6 with TRBJ2-1; D possibly corresponds to TRBD1 (5 bases). This CDR3 is 13 amino acids long. The germline V and J ends were trimmed by 5 bases and 4 bases, with 9 bases remaining between them. Germline V lookup: CDR1 MNHNY, CDR2 SVGAGI (reference sequence).

V usage is TRBV11-2 and J usage is TRBJ2-5, with a weak D call TRBD1 (5 bases). The CDR3 length is 19 residues. The germline CDR1 and CDR2 sequences are SGHAT and FQNNGV. V lost 4 bases and J lost 0, with 24 bases in between. The CDR3 spells CASSYDEQRVRTHQETQYF. In DNA form, the CDR3 reads TGTGCCAGCAGCTACGACGAACAAAGAGTCCGGACACACCAAGAGACCCAGTACTTC.

This chain joins TRBV19 and TRBJ1-5; weak D call: TRBD1 (5 bases). The CDR3 length is 16 residues. V was trimmed by 6 bases and J by 0 bases, leaving 15 bases between them. Germline V gives CDR1 LNHDA, CDR2 SQIVND (reference sequence). The CDR3 reads CASRPRSGGSNQPQHF. Written as DNA, the CDR3 is TGTGCCAGTAGACCACGGTCGGGGGGTAGCAATCAGCCCCAGCATTTT.

V and J are TRBV10-3 and TRBJ1-2; D unresolved. Germline V lookup: CDR1 ENHRY, CDR2 SYGVKD. V was clipped by 4 bases and J by 1 base, with 10 bases between them. CDR3 length: 14 residues. CDR3 protein: CAISAPLYNYGYTF. The CDR3 DNA is TGTGCCATCAGTGCCCCGCTATATAACTATGGCTACACCTTC.

The rearrangement joins TRBV6-5 to TRBJ2-5; TRBD1 matches at 9 bases. The J call may not be correct, given that the DNA end is closer to TRBJ2-7. Per germline, CDR1 MNHEY and CDR2 SVGAGI. CDR3 length equals 14 residues. The CDR3 DNA reads TGTGCCAGCAGTCCGGGACAGGGAGCCGACGAGCAGTACTTC. Its translation: CASSPGQGADEQYF.

This chain uses TRBV7-9 with TRBJ2-3, with a possible D match to TRBD2 (5 bases). Germline V CDR1 and CDR2: SEHNR, FQNEAQ (reference sequence). V lost 2 bases to trimming and J lost 0 bases, with 12 bases between them. This CDR3 contains 16 residues. CDR3 region: CASSLNPAASTDTQYF. For the CDR3, the DNA is TGTGCCAGCAGCTTAAATCCAGCGGCCAGCACAGATACGCAGTATTTT.

This chain uses TRBV7-3 with TRBJ1-1; D gene unclear. Germline V gene sequence: CDR1 SGHTA, CDR2 FQGTGA. The CDR3 extends over 12 amino acids. V shed 6 bases and J shed 2 bases, with 7 bases lying between them. CDR3 nucleotide sequence: TGTGCCAGCAGTTCCTATAACACTGAAGCTTTCTTT. It is translated as CASSSYNTEAFF.

The rearrangement links TRBV28 to TRBJ2-5; D ambiguous. The J call could be wrong; TRBJ2-7 is a better fit for the DNA end. Germline V lookup: CDR1 MDHEN, CDR2 SYDVKM. This CDR3 has 14 amino acids. The CDR3 sequence: CASSSSPSSYEQYF. As DNA, the CDR3 is TGTGCCAGCAGTTCAAGCCCTAGCTCCTACGAGCAGTACTTC.

This clone was found once. The gene calls are TRBV7-3 and TRBJ2-3; D may match TRBD1 or TRBD2 (6 bases each). Trimming took 5 bases from V and 5 from J, leaving 17 bases between them. The CDR3 sequence is 15 residues long. Germline assignment: CDR1 SGHTA and CDR2 FQGTGA. The CDR3 spells CASSPSGGRGDTQYF. DNA of the CDR3: TGTGCCAGCAGCCCCTCTGGGGGGCGGGGAGATACGCAGTATTTT.

V gene TRBV7-2 combines with J gene TRBJ1-1; D gene ambiguous. Trimming took off 3 bases at V and 1 base at J, with 12 bases between the two ends. The CDR3 loop spans 15 amino acids. Germline CDR1 SGHTA, CDR2 FQGNSA. CDR3 in amino acids: CASSFGWGENTEAFF. The DNA of the CDR3 is TGTGCCAGCAGCTTTGGGTGGGGAGAGAACACTGAAGCTTTCTTT.

The rearrangement links TRBV9 to TRBJ2-3; D ambiguous. Per germline, CDR1 SGDLS and CDR2 YYNGEE. The V end lost 0 bases, the J end lost 4 bases, and 6 bases lay between the germline ends. The CDR3 totals 13 residues. In DNA, the CDR3 is TGTGCCAGCAGCGTAGTATCCGCAGATACGCAGTATTTT. It specifies CASSVVSADTQYF.

The gene calls are TRBV5-4 and TRBJ2-7; TRBD2 might be the D (5 bases). This CDR3 comprises 15 residues. V lost 0 bases and J lost 1, with 11 bases in between. Germline CDR1 reads SGHNT; CDR2 reads YYREEE (reference sequence). The CDR3 nucleotides read TGTGCCAGCAGCTTGGGCTGGACTGAATCCTACGAGCAGTACTTC. This codes for CASSLGWTESYEQYF. Full variable domain (outside the CDR3, taken from reference TRBV5-4 and TRBJ2-7): ETGVTQSPTHLIKTRGQQVTLRCSSQSGHNTVSWYQQALGQGPQFIFQYYREEENGRGNFPPRFSGLQFPNYSSELNVNALELDDSALYLCASSLGWTESYEQYFGPGTRLTVT.

The gene calls are TRBV5-4 and TRBJ2-7, with 7 bases fitting TRBD1. The CDR3 runs 13 residues. Germline CDR1 reads SGHNT; CDR2 reads YYREEE (reference sequence). J lost 3 bases, V lost 3 bases, and 3 bases had no gene match. CDR3 sequence: CASSSTGSYEQYF. CDR3 sequence (DNA): TGTGCCAGCAGCTCGACAGGGAGCTACGAGCAGTACTTC.

This clone was counted a single time. This sequence joins TRBV28 and TRBJ2-1; 13 bases agree with TRBD2. Germline assignment: CDR1 MDHEN and CDR2 SYDVKM. V lost 5 bases and J lost 5; bases outside the gene matches: 6. This CDR3 has 16 residues. The chain's CDR3 is CASSRGTSGINNEQFF. In DNA, the CDR3 is TGTGCCAGCAGTAGGGGGACTAGCGGGATTAACAATGAGCAGTTCTTC. The whole variable domain, filled in from reference TRBV28 and TRBJ2-1, reads DVKVTQSSRYLVKRTGEKVFLECVQDMDHENMFWYRQDPGLGLRLIYFSYDVKMKEKGDIPEGYSVSREKKERFSLILESASTNQTSMYLCASSRGTSGINNEQFFGPGTRLTVL.

A single count supports this clone. The chain has TRBV27 and TRBJ2-1, with 7 bases that match TRBD2. In germline, CDR1 is MNHEY, CDR2 SMNVEV (reference sequence). The trim removed 5 bases at V and 4 bases at J, leaving 5 bases unmatched. This CDR3 contains 14 residues. CDR3 residues: CASSPVRGYNEQFF. CDR3 in DNA: TGTGCCAGCAGTCCGGTGCGGGGGTACAATGAGCAGTTCTTC.

The chain employs TRBV11-2 and TRBJ1-2, with D possibly matching TRBD1 (5 bases). V shed 5 bases and J shed 8 bases, with 27 bases lying between them. This CDR3 has 17 residues. The germline gives CDR1 SGHAT, CDR2 FQNNGV. This CDR3 reads CASSPPWPELVRAGYTF. The CDR3 region has the DNA TGTGCCAGCAGCCCTCCATGGCCTGAATTGGTCAGGGCCGGCTACACCTTC.

In this sample, this clone turned up once. The chain is built from TRBV6-5 and TRBJ2-7, with D perhaps matching TRBD1 (5 bases). Trimming pared 2 bases from V and 1 base from J, leaving 12 bases between. The CDR3 is 15 amino acids. CDR1 and CDR2 (germline): MNHEY, SVGAGI. CDR3 sequence (DNA): TGTGCCAGCAGTTACAGGGGATTAACTTCCTACGAGCAGTACTTC. Protein sequence: CASSYRGLTSYEQYF.

The chain uses TRBV4-3 and TRBJ2-7, with D unresolved. The CDR3 is made up of 15 amino acids. Trimming pared 0 bases from V and 7 bases from J, leaving 16 bases between. CDR1 is LGHNA and CDR2 is YSLEER in the germline V gene. For the CDR3, the DNA is TGCGCCAGCAGCCAAGATCGGCGACTGCCCAGAGAGCAGTACTTC. Translation: CASSQDRRLPREQYF.

On this clone itself: The junction and the germline gene differ at one end; a read error may be behind it. V usage is TRBV7-3 and J usage is TRBJ2-1, with D perhaps assigned TRBD1 or TRBD2 (5 bases each). The germline V gene encodes CDR1 SGHTA and CDR2 FQGTGA. The CDR3 is 16 residues long. For the CDR3, the DNA is TGTGCCAGCAGTTTAATTCCAGGGAGCTCCTACAATGAGCAGTTCTTC. It codes for CASSLIPGSSYNEQFF.

The chain uses TRBV6-1 and TRBJ2-1; TRBD1 aligns across 7 bases. This CDR3 has 15 residues. Germline V gives CDR1 MNHNS, CDR2 SASEGT. Trimming at V came to 1 base and at J to 7 bases, leaving 7 bases not matched to a gene. The CDR3 coding sequence is TGTGCCAGCAGTGAAGTAGACAGGGCGACGAATGAGCAGTTCTTC. Translation: CASSEVDRATNEQFF.

The J gene is TRBJ2-1, the V gene TRBV28, with 9 bases fitting TRBD2. Germline-derived CDR1 and CDR2 are MDHEN and SYDVKM. Trimming removed 5 bases from V and 6 bases from J; junction bases left unmatched: 11. CDR3 length equals 16 residues. The CDR3 loop reads CASSEIAGAGVNEQFF. The CDR3 DNA sequence: TGTGCCAGCAGTGAAATAGCGGGAGCGGGAGTCAATGAGCAGTTCTTC.

V usage is TRBV14 and J usage is TRBJ2-1, with D unresolved. The CDR3 length is 13 residues. V was cut by 1 base and J by 10 bases, with 11 bases left in between. CDR1 is SGHDN, CDR2 FVKESK, per germline. DNA for the CDR3: TGTGCCAGCAGCCAAGTCATAGGGAACGAGCAGTTCTTC. Translation gives CASSQVIGNEQFF.

The chain carries TRBV11-2 and TRBJ2-4; D is undetermined. Germline-derived CDR1 and CDR2 are SGHAT and FQNNGV. The CDR3 has 19 residues. Trimming took 4 bases from V and 0 from J, leaving 22 bases between them. CDR3 sequence reads: CASSSPEAGSILAKNIQYF. DNA for the CDR3: TGTGCCAGCAGCTCCCCCGAGGCTGGATCGATCCTAGCCAAAAACATTCAGTACTTC. Full variable domain (missing parts from reference TRBV11-2 and TRBJ2-4): EAGVAQSPRYKIIEKRQSVAFWCNPISGHATLYWYQQILGQGPKLLIQFQNNGVVDDSQLPKDRFSAERLKGVDSTLKIQPAKLEDSAVYLCASSSPEAGSILAKNIQYFGAGTRLSVL.

The V and J genes are TRBV28 and TRBJ2-1, with 7 bases matching TRBD2. V was clipped by 3 bases and J by 8 bases; unmatched bases: 7. Germline V gene data show CDR1 as MDHEN and CDR2 as SYDVKM. The CDR3 is 14 amino acids. CDR3 amino acids: CASSLGRVVDEQFF. CDR3 coding DNA: TGTGCCAGCAGTTTGGGGAGGGTCGTGGATGAGCAGTTCTTC. The whole variable domain, filled in from reference TRBV28 and TRBJ2-1, reads DVKVTQSSRYLVKRTGEKVFLECVQDMDHENMFWYRQDPGLGLRLIYFSYDVKMKEKGDIPEGYSVSREKKERFSLILESASTNQTSMYLCASSLGRVVDEQFFGPGTRLTVL.

The chain uses TRBV9 and TRBJ1-1; D uncertain. Trimming took 0 bases from V and 0 from J, leaving 9 bases between them. The CDR3 length is 15 residues. The germline V gene has CDR1 SGDLS and CDR2 YYNGEE. The CDR3 coding sequence is TGTGCCAGCAGCGTAGGACCACCCATGAACACTGAAGCTTTCTTT. Translating gives CASSVGPPMNTEAFF. The complete variable domain, with remaining parts taken from reference TRBV9 and TRBJ1-1, reads DSGVTQTPKHLITATGQRVTLRCSPRSGDLSVYWYQQSLDQGLQFLIQYYNGEERAKGNILERFSAQQFPDLHSELNLSSLELGDSALYFCASSVGPPMNTEAFFGQGTRLTVV.

The rearrangement uses TRBV9 and TRBJ2-7, with TRBD1 matching 12 bases. Per germline, CDR1 SGDLS and CDR2 YYNGEE. V was pared by 4 bases and J by 6 bases, with 8 bases of the junction left unmatched. This CDR3 is built from 15 residues. CDR3 amino acids: CASSSPGTGGGEQYF. For the CDR3, the DNA is TGTGCCAGCAGCTCCCCCGGGACAGGGGGCGGCGAGCAGTACTTC.

V is TRBV27 and J is TRBJ2-7, with D perhaps matching TRBD2 (6 bases). V was trimmed by 5 bases and J by 7 bases, leaving 12 bases between them. The CDR3 extends over 12 amino acids. Germline V gene lookup returns CDR1 MNHEY and CDR2 SMNVEV (reference sequence). The CDR3, as DNA: TGTGCCAGCAGTCTTAACCGGGGGGAGCAGTACTTC. Its protein product is CASSLNRGEQYF.

The chain employs TRBV28 and TRBJ1-2; maybe TRBD1 (5 bases). V gave up 7 bases and J gave up 3 bases, with 27 bases separating them. This CDR3 comprises 18 residues. Germline values: CDR1 MDHEN, CDR2 SYDVKM. The CDR3 protein is CASTTLVGALTTDYGYTF. CDR3 nucleotides: TGTGCCAGCACCACGCTTGTAGGGGCACTCACTACGGACTATGGCTACACCTTC.

The chain couples TRBV7-9 to TRBJ1-1; D gene unclear. V was pared by 5 bases and J by 3 bases, with 13 bases between. The length of the CDR3 is 14 residues. Germline-derived CDR1 and CDR2 are SEHNR and FQNEAQ (reference sequence). The CDR3 nucleotides are TGTGCCAGCAGCACACCTGACCGGGACACTGAAGCTTTCTTT. Translating gives CASSTPDRDTEAFF.

J is TRBJ1-2 and V is TRBV27, with 12 bases fitting TRBD1. From germline, CDR1 is MNHEY and CDR2 SMNVEV (reference sequence). This CDR3 contains 14 residues. With 5 bases clipped from V and 8 bases from J, the junction kept 6 bases outside the gene matches. CDR3 DNA sequence: TGTGCCAGCAGTCCAGGGGACAGGGGGCCAGGCTACACCTTC. Its protein product is CASSPGDRGPGYTF.